The 25 T cell receptor beta chains in this list originate from one sample, sequenced in a study of blood T cell repertoires in COVID-19. The data were produced by immunoSEQ multiplex PCR, yet TCRdb's version contains in-frame clones alone and is incomplete. The top ten hold 5.5% to 7% of the sample, which has more than 300,000 clones, roughly 87% seen once. Sequencing used PBMCs or T cells enriched from blood (not recorded which). These receptors all stem from a woman between 25 and 40 years old who had recovered from COVID-19.

The chain is built from TRBV5-1 and TRBJ1-2, with 8 bases matching TRBD1. Germline V lookup: CDR1 SGHRS, CDR2 YFSETQ. Losses at the gene ends were 4 bases for V and 3 bases for J; bases not matched to a gene: 5. The CDR3 contains 14 residues. The CDR3, as DNA: TGCGCCAGCAGCCCGGACAGGGCAGACTATGGCTACACCTTC. Protein sequence: CASSPDRADYGYTF.

The chain employs TRBV20-1 and TRBJ1-1; D is unresolved. The germline V gene encodes CDR1 DFQATT and CDR2 SNEGSKA (reference sequence). The CDR3 has 11 amino acids. Trimming pared 1 base from V and 4 bases from J, leaving 4 bases between. The chain's CDR3 is CSARGITEAFF. Here the CDR3 DNA reads TGCAGTGCTAGAGGTATCACTGAAGCTTTCTTT.

This clone has only a few counts. This rearrangement joins TRBV3-1 (or the pseudogene TRBV3-2) to TRBJ1-5, with D perhaps TRBD1 (6 bases). Germline V gene data show CDR1 as LGHDT and CDR2 as YNNKEL (reference sequence). The CDR3 has 14 residues. The V and J ends lost 3 bases and 7 bases respectively, with 13 bases between them. The CDR3 DNA is TGTGCCAGCAGCCAGAGGGGGTGGGGCCAGCCCCAGCATTTT. It specifies CASSQRGWGQPQHF.

This clone was detected only once. V is TRBV20-1 and J is TRBJ1-2; 9 bases line up with TRBD1. V was clipped by 3 bases and J by 8 bases; unmatched bases: 1. CDR3 length: 11 residues. CDR1 is DFQATT and CDR2 is SNEGSKA in the germline V gene (reference sequence). CDR3 nucleotides: TGCAGTGCTAGGACAGGGGGAGGCTACACCTTC. This gives the protein CSARTGGGYTF.

The table lists this clone with a count of one. The chain carries TRBV6-5 and TRBJ2-5, with 8 bases that match TRBD2. Per germline, CDR1 MNHEY and CDR2 SVGAGI. This CDR3 comprises 14 residues. V shed 8 bases and J 4 bases; nucleotides not matched to a gene: 9. The CDR3 protein is CASGGTAGGETQYF. Here the CDR3 DNA reads TGTGCCAGCGGAGGGACGGCGGGAGGAGAGACCCAGTACTTC.

The sample holds one count of this clone. The V and J genes are TRBV7-2 and TRBJ1-1; no clear D. This CDR3 comprises 14 residues. V was clipped by 3 bases and J by 1 base, with 9 bases between them. Germline V lookup: CDR1 SGHTA, CDR2 FQGNSA. Written as DNA, the CDR3 is TGTGCCAGCAGCTTTTCAGGTGGGAACACTGAAGCTTTCTTT. Translation: CASSFSGGNTEAFF.

The rearrangement uses TRBV19 and TRBJ2-5; TRBD2 is a possible D gene (7 bases). The germline V and J ends were trimmed by 1 base and 4 bases, with 13 bases remaining between them. Germline V CDR1 and CDR2: LNHDA, SQIVND (reference sequence). The CDR3 loop spans 15 amino acids. This CDR3 reads CASSIGRGGGETQYF. Here the CDR3 DNA reads TGTGCCAGTAGTATAGGCAGGGGCGGGGGAGAGACCCAGTACTTC.

This clone was counted only a few times. The V call is TRBV5-1, the J call TRBJ1-5; possibly TRBD1 for D (5 bases). CDR1 and CDR2 (germline): SGHRS, YFSETQ. With 4 bases removed from V and 0 bases from J, the gap between germline ends came to 8 bases. This CDR3 is 14 amino acids long. CDR3 DNA: TGCGCCAGCAGCCTGGACACTAGCAATCAGCCCCAGCATTTT. Encoded protein: CASSLDTSNQPQHF.

The chain combines TRBV18 with TRBJ2-7; D is unresolved. Germline CDR1 reads KGHSH; CDR2 reads LQKENI. This CDR3 is 13 amino acids long. Trimming took off 3 bases at V and 1 base at J, with 7 bases between the two ends. For the CDR3, the DNA is TGTGCCAGCTCACCCGCAGTATCCTACGAGCAGTACTTC. This codes for CASSPAVSYEQYF.

The genes are TRBV11-1 and TRBJ1-1; a possible D gene is TRBD1 (6 bases). The CDR3 consists of 13 residues. Germline V CDR1 and CDR2: SGHAT, FQDESV (reference sequence). V lost 5 bases to trimming and J lost 0 bases, with 7 bases between them. The CDR3 DNA follows: TGTGCCAGCAGCAGGACAGTGAACACTGAAGCTTTCTTT. This translates into CASSRTVNTEAFF.

This clone was recorded a few times. V and J are TRBV19 and TRBJ1-5, with D possibly being TRBD1 (5 bases). The V gene's germline CDR1 is LNHDA and CDR2 SQIVND (reference sequence). This CDR3 is built from 15 residues. Trimming shortened V by 0 bases and J by 7 bases, and 13 bases separated the two germline ends. CDR3 coding DNA: TGTGCCAGTAGTATAGACTCAGGGCTGAGCCAGCCCCAGCATTTT. Protein product: CASSIDSGLSQPQHF.

V gene TRBV6-5 combines with J gene TRBJ1-4; 7 positions agree with TRBD1. Germline CDR1 MNHEY, CDR2 SVGAGI. The trim removed 6 bases at V and 3 bases at J, leaving 7 bases unmatched. CDR3 length: 15 amino acids. The DNA for the CDR3 is TGTGCCAGCAGATATTCCGGGACAGCTAATGAAAAACTGTTTTTT. Translation: CASRYSGTANEKLFF.

DNA of the CDR3: TGTGCCAGTAGGTCGAGTTATGGCTACACCTTC. Its translation: CASRSSYGYTF. The chain uses TRBV19 and TRBJ1-2; D gene uncertain. The CDR3 contains 11 residues. Trimming removed 6 bases from V and 5 bases from J, with 7 bases in between. In germline, CDR1 is LNHDA, CDR2 SQIVND (reference sequence).

This chain uses TRBV5-4 with TRBJ2-1; 14 bases map to TRBD2. Per the germline V gene, CDR1 is SGHNT and CDR2 is YYREEE (reference sequence). This CDR3 contains 16 residues. V trimming: 4 bases; J trimming: 9 bases; junction bases outside the gene matches: 9. The CDR3 region has the DNA TGTGCCAGCAGCCCAGTACCGGGACTAGCGGGGGCTGAGCAGTTCTTC. Residues: CASSPVPGLAGAEQFF.

V and J are TRBV28 and TRBJ1-4; D is possibly TRBD1 (5 bases). V dropped 2 bases and J dropped 0 bases, with 10 bases sitting between them. Germline CDR1 MDHEN, CDR2 SYDVKM. This CDR3 is built from 16 residues. CDR3 bases: TGTGCCAGCAGTTTACGGGGGGGTGCAACTAATGAAAAACTGTTTTTT. This sequence encodes CASSLRGGATNEKLFF.

This clone is a singleton in its sample. The gene calls are TRBV29-1 and TRBJ2-1, with 9 bases fitting TRBD1. CDR1 and CDR2 from the germline V gene are SQVTM and ANQGSEA. The V and J ends lost 6 bases and 4 bases, in that order; junction bases with no gene match: 10. CDR3 length: 15 residues. CDR3 in DNA: TGCAGCGTGACCTCGGGGACAGGGTATTACAATGAGCAGTTCTTC. Translation: CSVTSGTGYYNEQFF.

As to this clone: Within the sample, other DNA sequences also encode this same CDR3. The chain recombines TRBV7-9 with TRBJ1-4; perhaps TRBD1 as D (5 bases). CDR1 is SEHNR, CDR2 FQNEAQ, per germline (reference sequence). V was trimmed by 1 base and J by 4 bases, leaving 7 bases between them. The CDR3 loop spans 14 amino acids. DNA of the CDR3: TGTGCCAGCAGCTTAGGACAGTATAATGAAAAACTGTTTTTT. Residues: CASSLGQYNEKLFF.

The rearrangement uses TRBV29-1 and TRBJ2-3, with D possibly matching TRBD1 (6 bases). This CDR3 comprises 18 residues. Germline lookup yields CDR1 SQVTM and CDR2 ANQGSEA. V lost 4 bases and J 6 bases, leaving 29 bases between the germline ends. CDR3 loop: CSVAGGSGLGTQLDTQYF. CDR3 DNA: TGCAGCGTTGCCGGAGGATCAGGGTTGGGGACACAATTGGATACGCAGTATTTT.

This clone was detected only once. V usage is TRBV11-2 and J usage is TRBJ1-2; D is unclear. The V and J ends lost 0 bases and 4 bases respectively, with 12 bases between them. The CDR3 spans 15 residues. In germline, CDR1 is SGHAT, CDR2 FQNNGV. For the CDR3, the DNA is TGTGCCAGCAGCTTAGATCTTGGCCGTGCCTATGGCTACACCTTC. It yields the protein CASSLDLGRAYGYTF. The full variable domain, rest sourced from reference TRBV11-2 and TRBJ1-2, is EAGVAQSPRYKIIEKRQSVAFWCNPISGHATLYWYQQILGQGPKLLIQFQNNGVVDDSQLPKDRFSAERLKGVDSTLKIQPAKLEDSAVYLCASSLDLGRAYGYTFGSGTRLTVV.

The chain carries TRBV19 and TRBJ2-7; weak D call: TRBD1 (6 bases). In germline, CDR1 is LNHDA, CDR2 SQIVND (reference sequence). Trimming shortened V by 6 bases and J by 4 bases, and 13 bases separated the two germline ends. The CDR3 has 13 residues. The CDR3: CASSPGTPYEQYF. CDR3 bases: TGTGCCAGTAGCCCAGGGACACCTTACGAGCAGTACTTC.

This chain connects TRBV6-5 to TRBJ1-1, with D maybe TRBD1 (6 bases). The CDR3 totals 13 residues. Trimming removed 5 bases at V and 3 bases at J, with 10 bases between. Germline V lookup: CDR1 MNHEY, CDR2 SVGAGI. This CDR3 is CASSQQGHTEAFF. DNA of the CDR3: TGTGCCAGCAGTCAACAGGGCCACACTGAAGCTTTCTTT.

The gene calls are TRBV29-1 and TRBJ2-3; tentatively, D is TRBD1 (5 bases). Germline CDR1 SQVTM, CDR2 ANQGSEA. Trimming stripped 6 bases from V and 5 bases from J, with 6 bases between. The CDR3 runs 10 residues. The CDR3 region is CSVGQDTQYF. In DNA form, the CDR3 reads TGCAGCGTGGGGCAAGATACGCAGTATTTT.

V usage is TRBV30 and J usage is TRBJ2-5; TRBD2 matches at 11 bases. With V trimmed by 2 bases and J by 5 bases, 10 bases remained unmatched. In germline, CDR1 is GTSNPN, CDR2 SVGIG (reference sequence). The CDR3 is 16 amino acids. This CDR3 reads CAWSSDLAGGRETQYF. For the CDR3, the DNA is TGTGCCTGGAGTTCCGATTTAGCGGGGGGGCGTGAGACCCAGTACTTC.

The chain has TRBV6-5 and TRBJ2-7, with 8 bases that match TRBD1. J gave up 6 bases and V 4 bases, and 8 bases lay outside the gene matches. CDR1 is MNHEY, CDR2 SVGAGI, per germline. The CDR3 spans 14 residues. The CDR3 sequence is CASSWTGPPGEQYF. CDR3 coding DNA: TGTGCCAGCAGTTGGACAGGGCCGCCTGGCGAGCAGTACTTC.

This clone was seen a single time. The genes are TRBV9 and TRBJ1-1; D may be TRBD1 (5 bases). The CDR3 is 14 amino acids. The germline gives CDR1 SGDLS, CDR2 YYNGEE. V lost 2 bases to trimming and J lost 1 base, with 9 bases between them. This CDR3 reads CASSVGTGNTEAFF. The DNA of the CDR3 is TGTGCCAGCAGCGTGGGGACTGGGAACACTGAAGCTTTCTTT.